Below, 5 T cell receptor beta chains from the same sample are listed, as sequenced in a study of T cell repertoires in cytomegalovirus infection. TCRdb itself ran the reads through MiXCR, one entry per CDR3 protein. The data show fewer than 650,000 distinct CDR3 sequences, around 40% seen once. For these TCRs, the target antigens are not known. The input for sequencing was cultured PBMCs, taken from culture after CMV antigen stimulation. These receptors all come from a human donor in good health (CMV status not recorded). Some clones in this sample may be carry-over from other donors' samples.

The chain has TRBV7-4 and TRBJ2-1; D may be TRBD1 (5 bases). The CDR3 sequence is 17 residues long. V lost 5 bases and J 6 bases, leaving 23 bases between the germline ends. Looked up from germline, CDR1 is SGHVT and CDR2 is SQSDAQ. The CDR3 is CASSSPWSQGQGNEQFF. Here the CDR3 DNA reads TGTGCCAGCAGCAGCCCCTGGTCTCAGGGTCAAGGCAATGAGCAGTTCTTC.

Only a few counts were recorded for this clonotype. The chain combines TRBV6-2 or TRBV6-3 with TRBJ2-5; D gene ambiguous. CDR3 length: 12 residues. Germline assignment: CDR1 MNHEY and CDR2 SVGEGT. V was clipped by 3 bases and J by 4 bases, with 6 bases between them. The CDR3 DNA follows: TGTGCCAGCAGTTATCCTCCAGAGACCCAGTACTTC. It encodes CASSYPPETQYF.

This clonotype has more than one count but fewer than ten. This chain links TRBV12-3 or TRBV12-4 with TRBJ1-2; D not certain. The CDR3 is 12 amino acids. The ends were cut back, 4 bases at V and 5 bases at J, with 8 bases in the middle. The CDR3 protein is CASSWAEYGYTF. The CDR3 region has the DNA TGTGCCAGCAGTTGGGCCGAATATGGCTACACCTTC.

The genes are TRBV5-4 and TRBJ2-5; 14 bases are shared with TRBD2. The CDR3 length is 16 residues. CDR1 and CDR2 (germline): SGHNT, YYREEE (reference sequence). V shed 0 bases, J shed 4 bases, and the junction held 2 bases outside the gene matches. The CDR3 DNA reads TGTGCCAGCAGCTTGGGGACTAGCGGGAGGTCAGAGACCCAGTACTTC. Translating gives CASSLGTSGRSETQYF.

The chain combines TRBV12-5 with TRBJ2-2; a weak D match, TRBD2 (6 bases). V dropped 7 bases and J dropped 1 base, with 16 bases sitting between them. The CDR3 spans 16 residues. CDR1 and CDR2 (germline): LGHNT, FRNRAP. In nucleotides, the CDR3 is TGTGCTAGTGCCCTACCGATCGGGGGGAACACCGGGGAGCTGTTTTTT. Translated, it gives CASALPIGGNTGELFF.